Presented here are 32 T cell receptor beta chains from one specimen sequenced in a study of control samples from healthy donors and cancer patients. Produced via immunoSEQ multiplex PCR; TCRdb's table is partial and in-frame only. The table has roughly 160,000 clones, roughly 95% seen once. The source material was blood. These receptors originate from a woman in her 30s in good health.

CDR3 region: CASSQESGGRGTQYF. CDR3 in DNA: TGTGCCAGCAGCCAAGAATCGGGCGGCAGGGGCACGCAGTATTTT. The chain combines TRBV3-1 (or the pseudogene TRBV3-2) with TRBJ2-3; possible D gene TRBD1, 6 bases. Germline CDR1 LGHDT, CDR2 YNNKEL (reference sequence). The CDR3 runs 15 residues. Trimming cost V 0 bases and J 9 bases, with 16 bases left between them.

The genes are TRBV30 and TRBJ1-6; the D is unclear. Germline CDR1 and CDR2: GTSNPN and SVGIG (reference sequence). V lost 1 base and J lost 7, with 14 bases in between. The CDR3 extends over 15 amino acids. CDR3 sequence: CAWSALRGRNSPLHF. DNA for the CDR3: TGTGCCTGGAGTGCTCTTCGAGGTAGGAATTCACCCCTCCACTTT.

V gene TRBV2 combines with J gene TRBJ2-1; 14 nucleotides line up with TRBD2. CDR3 length: 14 residues. V trimming: 4 bases; J trimming: 15 bases; junction bases outside the gene matches: 8. CDR1 is SNHLY and CDR2 is FYNNEI in the germline V gene. CDR3 DNA: TGTGCCAGCAGTGCCGGGACTAGCGGGGGCTCACCGTTCTTC. It is translated as CASSAGTSGGSPFF.

The J gene is TRBJ2-7, the V gene TRBV18; the match to TRBD1 covers 8 bases. The CDR3 extends over 14 amino acids. The germline gives CDR1 KGHSH, CDR2 LQKENI. Trimming at V came to 3 bases and at J to 4 bases, leaving 5 bases not matched to a gene. The CDR3 protein is CASSPRTGWYEQYF. The CDR3 DNA reads as TGTGCCAGCTCACCGAGGACAGGGTGGTACGAGCAGTACTTC.

The CDR3 DNA is TGTGCCAGCAGTTTCGGGGACAGGAACATTCAGTACTTC. It yields the protein CASSFGDRNIQYF. J is TRBJ2-4 and V is TRBV12-3 or TRBV12-4; 8 bases are a match to TRBD1. The CDR3 covers 13 residues. V was clipped by 3 bases and J by 7 bases; unmatched bases: 2.

This rearrangement joins TRBV7-9 to TRBJ1-1, with a possible D match to TRBD1 (6 bases). Trimming stripped 11 bases from V and 1 base from J, with 17 bases between. The germline gives CDR1 SEHNR, CDR2 FQNEAQ (reference sequence). The CDR3 is 14 amino acids. Written as DNA, the CDR3 is TGTGCCGGGGGCGAGGGGCCAGGGAACACTGAAGCTTTCTTT. It specifies CAGGEGPGNTEAFF.

Here the CDR3 reads CASSINPSGSYNEQFF. The CDR3 DNA follows: TGTGCCAGTAGTATTAACCCATCTGGCTCCTACAATGAGCAGTTCTTC. The J gene is TRBJ2-1, the V gene TRBV19, with D unclear. This CDR3 is built from 16 residues. The ends were cut back, 3 bases at V and 0 bases at J, with 12 bases in the middle. Per germline, CDR1 LNHDA and CDR2 SQIVND (reference sequence).

The chain links TRBV5-4 to TRBJ1-2; no clear D. CDR3 length: 14 residues. The germline gives CDR1 SGHNT, CDR2 YYREEE (reference sequence). Deletions cut 3 bases from V and 7 bases from J, with 16 bases between. CDR3 sequence: CASSSAGELFGYTF. In nucleotides, the CDR3 is TGTGCCAGCAGCTCCGCCGGGGAGCTTTTTGGCTACACCTTC.

The chain combines TRBV3-1 (or the pseudogene TRBV3-2) with TRBJ2-3; 7 bases agree with TRBD1. The V gene's germline CDR1 is LGHDT and CDR2 YNNKEL (reference sequence). This CDR3 is 17 amino acids long. Germline trimming cut 1 base from V and 5 bases from J; bases unmatched to any gene: 12. CDR3 bases: TGTGCCAGCAGCCAAGTTATACAGGGGCGAACCCAAGATACGCAGTATTTT. Its translation is CASSQVIQGRTQDTQYF.

This chain connects TRBV10-2 to TRBJ2-2; TRBD2 agrees at 9 bases. Germline trimming cut 2 bases from V and 3 bases from J; bases unmatched to any gene: 4. The CDR3 has 16 residues. The V gene's germline CDR1 is WSHSY and CDR2 SAAADI. This CDR3 is CASSEVGLAYTGELFF. The CDR3 nucleotides are TGCGCCAGCAGTGAGGTGGGACTAGCCTACACCGGGGAGCTGTTTTTT.

This clone was detected once. The chain has TRBV6-4 and TRBJ2-1; 10 nucleotides match TRBD2. V gave up 3 bases and J gave up 10 bases; unmatched junction bases: 9. The CDR3 spans 15 residues. Germline V gene sequence: CDR1 MRHNA, CDR2 SNTAGT. This CDR3 reads CASSELAGSVGEQFF. CDR3 bases: TGTGCCAGCAGTGAACTAGCGGGGAGCGTAGGAGAGCAGTTCTTC.

The chain carries TRBV6-5 and TRBJ2-3; 9 nucleotides align to TRBD1. Trimming removed 6 bases from V and 5 bases from J; junction bases left unmatched: 0. Germline CDR1 reads MNHEY; CDR2 reads SVGAGI. The CDR3 sequence is 12 residues long. The CDR3 loop reads CASRTGGDTQYF. DNA of the CDR3: TGTGCCAGCAGGACAGGGGGAGATACGCAGTATTTT.

V and J are TRBV12-5 and TRBJ2-1; 7 bases match TRBD1. The CDR3 runs 12 residues. J was trimmed by 9 bases and V by 4 bases; bases with no gene match: 3. Germline assignment: CDR1 LGHNT and CDR2 FRNRAP. The CDR3 region has the DNA TGTGCTAGTGGTTCTCCAGGGGGTGAGCAGTTCTTC. This codes for CASGSPGGEQFF.

V is TRBV5-4 and J is TRBJ2-7, with D possibly being TRBD1 (5 bases). Trimming shortened V by 5 bases and J by 0 bases, and 24 bases separated the two germline ends. Germline CDR1 SGHNT, CDR2 YYREEE (reference sequence). The CDR3 sequence is 18 residues long. Here the CDR3 DNA reads TGTGCCAGCAGAAATTACCAGGGAACCTACCACCACTCCTACGAGCAGTACTTC. Amino acids: CASRNYQGTYHHSYEQYF.

This chain uses TRBV30 with TRBJ2-7, with D possibly matching TRBD2 (5 bases). CDR3 size: 13 residues. Germline CDR1 is GTSNPN and CDR2 is SVGIG (reference sequence). Trimming cost V 0 bases and J 4 bases, with 10 bases left between them. The CDR3 DNA reads TGTGCCTGGAGTGTAGCTGGGAGATACGAGCAGTACTTC. Translation gives CAWSVAGRYEQYF.

The chain is built from TRBV30 and TRBJ1-1; 8 bases align to TRBD1. Germline V gene lookup returns CDR1 GTSNPN and CDR2 SVGIG (reference sequence). Losses at the gene ends were 1 base for V and 4 bases for J; bases not matched to a gene: 5. The CDR3 totals 14 residues. The CDR3 loop reads CAWSAGGEFTEAFF. DNA for the CDR3: TGTGCCTGGAGTGCAGGGGGCGAATTCACTGAAGCTTTCTTT.

This chain joins TRBV11-3 and TRBJ2-1, with TRBD2 matching over 8 bases. Per germline, CDR1 SGHNT and CDR2 YENEEA. CDR3 length equals 14 residues. Losses at the gene ends were 1 base for V and 7 bases for J; bases not matched to a gene: 3. The CDR3 region has the DNA TGTGCCAGCAGCTTAGCTAGCGGGTGGAATGAGCAGTTCTTC. It is translated as CASSLASGWNEQFF.

The rearrangement joins TRBV5-1 to TRBJ1-4; perhaps TRBD1 as D (6 bases). The CDR3 is 15 residues long. V was cut by 0 bases and J by 8 bases, with 14 bases left in between. From germline, CDR1 is SGHRS and CDR2 YFSETQ. The CDR3 is CASSLVAGAREKLFF. CDR3 in DNA: TGCGCCAGCAGCTTGGTGGCGGGGGCGAGAGAAAAACTGTTTTTT.

This clone was observed once. The genes are TRBV14 and TRBJ1-2, with D hard to call. Trimming stripped 1 base from V and 2 bases from J, with 14 bases between. CDR1 and CDR2 from the germline V gene are SGHDN and FVKESK. This CDR3 has 16 residues. The CDR3 sequence: CASSQGARHQNYGYTF. The CDR3 DNA is TGTGCCAGCAGCCAAGGGGCACGGCACCAAAACTATGGCTACACCTTC.

V gene TRBV7-3 combines with J gene TRBJ1-6, with D perhaps TRBD1 (5 bases). Trimming took 0 bases from V and 9 from J, leaving 12 bases between them. The CDR3 loop spans 15 amino acids. Per the germline V gene, CDR1 is SGHTA and CDR2 is FQGTGA. The CDR3 reads CASSLTVGASSPLHF. CDR3 in DNA: TGTGCCAGCAGCTTAACGGTTGGGGCGAGTTCACCCCTCCACTTT.

V usage is TRBV5-5 and J usage is TRBJ2-1; D perhaps matches TRBD1 (6 bases). The germline V and J ends were trimmed by 4 bases and 2 bases, with 19 bases remaining between them. Germline V CDR1 and CDR2: SGHKS, YYEKEE (reference sequence). This CDR3 has 17 amino acids. The CDR3 nucleotides are TGTGCCAGCAGCCCAGGGCAGGGGATAGTGACCTACAATGAGCAGTTCTTC. Its protein product is CASSPGQGIVTYNEQFF.

This chain links TRBV11-3 with TRBJ1-1; the D is unclear. The germline V gene has CDR1 SGHNT and CDR2 YENEEA. Trimming took 4 bases from V and 10 from J, leaving 13 bases between them. The CDR3 is made up of 12 amino acids. CDR3 amino acids: CASSSGSGRAFF. Written as DNA, the CDR3 is TGTGCCAGCAGCTCGGGGAGCGGCCGAGCTTTCTTT.

The gene calls are TRBV5-1 and TRBJ1-1; TRBD1 might be the D (5 bases). The CDR3 sequence is 13 residues long. The germline V gene has CDR1 SGHRS and CDR2 YFSETQ. V lost 5 bases, J lost 4 bases, and 12 bases lay in between. The CDR3 loop is CASRWPGGTEAFF. The CDR3 nucleotides are TGCGCCAGCAGGTGGCCCGGGGGCACTGAAGCTTTCTTT.

The chain is built from TRBV6-5 and TRBJ2-4; TRBD2 matches at 7 bases. Germline V gene lookup returns CDR1 MNHEY and CDR2 SVGAGI. Trimming took 8 bases from V and 5 from J; bases not matched to a gene: 6. The CDR3 has 13 residues. CDR3 in amino acids: CASGRDGENIQYF. CDR3 sequence (DNA): TGTGCCAGCGGGAGGGACGGGGAAAACATTCAGTACTTC.

The chain joins TRBV7-9 to TRBJ1-4; the match to TRBD1 covers 10 bases. The CDR3 length is 16 residues. Unmatched junction bases numbered 5, after V lost 4 bases and J lost 3 bases. The germline V gene has CDR1 SEHNR and CDR2 FQNEAQ (reference sequence). CDR3 in amino acids: CASSSWTGGANEKLFF. Written as DNA, the CDR3 is TGTGCCAGCAGCTCATGGACAGGGGGGGCTAATGAAAAACTGTTTTTT.

The chain employs TRBV28 and TRBJ1-4; D is possibly TRBD1 (5 bases). V was trimmed by 5 bases and J by 6 bases, leaving 16 bases between them. Germline V gene data show CDR1 as MDHEN and CDR2 as SYDVKM. The length of the CDR3 is 15 residues. The DNA for the CDR3 is TGTGCCAGCAGTCCGCGGGACGTCCAGGATGAAAAACTGTTTTTT. The encoded protein is CASSPRDVQDEKLFF.

The chain uses TRBV15 and TRBJ1-5; TRBD1 matches 8 bases. The CDR3 covers 17 residues. V shed 3 bases and J 4 bases; nucleotides not matched to a gene: 11. Germline values: CDR1 LNHNV, CDR2 YYDKDF (reference sequence). In DNA form, the CDR3 reads TGTGCCACCAGCAGCGGGACAGGAGACACCACAAATCAGCCCCAGCATTTT. Its protein is CATSSGTGDTTNQPQHF.

This clone is a singleton in its sample. This chain connects TRBV7-8 to TRBJ1-6, with TRBD1 identical over 7 bases. J lost 6 bases, V lost 5 bases, and 7 bases had no gene match. Germline CDR1 SGHVS, CDR2 FQNEAQ. This CDR3 has 15 amino acids. CDR3 residues: CASSTHRGGNSPLHF. The CDR3 nucleotides are TGTGCCAGCAGCACCCACAGGGGCGGTAATTCACCCCTCCACTTT.

The chain joins TRBV5-1 to TRBJ2-3; 11 nucleotides align to TRBD1. V gave up 4 bases and J gave up 0 bases; unmatched junction bases: 4. The CDR3 consists of 16 residues. Germline V gives CDR1 SGHRS, CDR2 YFSETQ. CDR3 coding DNA: TGCGCCAGCAGCGAAGGACAGGGGGCTAGCACAGATACGCAGTATTTT. This translates into CASSEGQGASTDTQYF.

This clone was seen a single time. The chain is built from TRBV19 and TRBJ1-1, with 8 bases aligning to TRBD1. The CDR3 is 13 amino acids. Germline CDR1 is LNHDA and CDR2 is SQIVND (reference sequence). With V trimmed by 10 bases and J by 0 bases, 4 bases remained unmatched. CDR3 in amino acids: CAISRGLNTEAFF. The CDR3, as DNA: TGTGCCATATCCAGGGGGCTGAACACTGAAGCTTTCTTT.

The V call is TRBV2, the J call TRBJ1-5, with a possible D match to TRBD1 (6 bases). Germline assignment: CDR1 SNHLY and CDR2 FYNNEI. The CDR3 runs to 14 residues. V was shortened by 6 bases and J by 1 base, with 10 bases between the two germline ends. The CDR3 nucleotides are TGTGCCAGCAGAAAAGACAGGAGCAATCAGCCCCAGCATTTT. Translated, it gives CASRKDRSNQPQHF.

The rearrangement uses TRBV7-9 and TRBJ2-1; a possible D gene is TRBD2 (6 bases). The germline CDR1 and CDR2 sequences are SEHNR and FQNEAQ (reference sequence). This CDR3 spans 14 amino acids. Trimming shortened V by 5 bases and J by 3 bases, and 11 bases separated the two germline ends. CDR3 nucleotides: TGTGCCAGCAGCCCCAGCGGGTTCTACAATGAGCAGTTCTTC. It translates to CASSPSGFYNEQFF.